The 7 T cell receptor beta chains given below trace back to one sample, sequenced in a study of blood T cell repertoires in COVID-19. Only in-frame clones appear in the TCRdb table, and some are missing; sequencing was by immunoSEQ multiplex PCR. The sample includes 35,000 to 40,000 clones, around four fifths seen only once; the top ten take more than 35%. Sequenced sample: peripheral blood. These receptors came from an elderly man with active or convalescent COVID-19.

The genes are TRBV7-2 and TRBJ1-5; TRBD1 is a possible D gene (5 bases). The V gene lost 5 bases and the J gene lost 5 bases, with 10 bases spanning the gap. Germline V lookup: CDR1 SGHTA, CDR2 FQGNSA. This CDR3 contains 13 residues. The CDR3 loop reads CASSPDIYQPQHF. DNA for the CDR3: TGTGCCAGCAGCCCGGACATCTATCAGCCCCAGCATTTT. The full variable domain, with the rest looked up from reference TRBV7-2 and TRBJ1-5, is GAGVSQSPSNKVTEKGKDVELRCDPISGHTALYWYRQSLGQGLEFLIYFQGNSAPDKSGLPSDRFSAERTGGSVSTLTIQRTQQEDSAVYLCASSPDIYQPQHFGDGTRLSIL.

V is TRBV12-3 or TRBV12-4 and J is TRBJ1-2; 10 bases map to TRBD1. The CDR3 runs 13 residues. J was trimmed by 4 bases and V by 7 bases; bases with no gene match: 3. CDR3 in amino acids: CASTRTGGYGYTF. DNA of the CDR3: TGTGCCAGCACAAGGACAGGGGGCTATGGCTACACCTTC.

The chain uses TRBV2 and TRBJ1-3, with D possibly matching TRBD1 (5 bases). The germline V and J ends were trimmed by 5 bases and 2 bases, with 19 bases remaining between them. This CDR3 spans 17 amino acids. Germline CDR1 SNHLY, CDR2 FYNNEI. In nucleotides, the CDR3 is TGTGCCAGCAGTCCGTGGGGGGTATCCTTCACTGGAAACACCATATATTTT. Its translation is CASSPWGVSFTGNTIYF.

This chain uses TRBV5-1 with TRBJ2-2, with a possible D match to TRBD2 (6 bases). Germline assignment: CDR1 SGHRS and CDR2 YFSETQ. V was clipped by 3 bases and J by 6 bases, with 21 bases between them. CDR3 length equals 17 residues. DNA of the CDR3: TGCGCCAGCAGCTCGAAGGGACTGGGAGAGGAGGCCGGGGAGCTGTTTTTT. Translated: CASSSKGLGEEAGELFF.

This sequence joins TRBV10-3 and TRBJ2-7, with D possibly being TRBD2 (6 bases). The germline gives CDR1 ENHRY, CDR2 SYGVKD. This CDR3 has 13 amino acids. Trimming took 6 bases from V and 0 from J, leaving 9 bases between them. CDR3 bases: TGTGCCATCAGCGCCGGGGGCTCCTACGAGCAGTACTTC. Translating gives CAISAGGSYEQYF.

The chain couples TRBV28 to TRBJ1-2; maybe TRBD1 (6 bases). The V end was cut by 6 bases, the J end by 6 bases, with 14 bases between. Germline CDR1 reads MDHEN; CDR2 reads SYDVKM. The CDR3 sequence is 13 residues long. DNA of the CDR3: TGTGCCAGCAGCCTCGTCAACAGGGATGGCTACACCTTC. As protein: CASSLVNRDGYTF.

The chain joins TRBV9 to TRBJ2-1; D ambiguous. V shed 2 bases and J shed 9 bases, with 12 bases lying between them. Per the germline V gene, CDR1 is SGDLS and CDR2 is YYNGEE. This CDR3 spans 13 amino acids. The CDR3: CASSVRPSGEQFF. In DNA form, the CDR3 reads TGTGCCAGCAGCGTGAGGCCTTCCGGTGAGCAGTTCTTC.